Listed below are T cell receptor beta chains from one sample, sequenced in a study of graft-versus-host responses after intestinal transplantation. Repertoires were generated with immunoSEQ multiplex PCR, while TCRdb's copy carries only in-frame clones and drops some. There are more than 85,000 clones in the sample; about 93% occur only once, and more than 1.5% lies in the top ten. Which antigens these TCRs recognize remains unknown. The specimen was unstimulated CD8+ T cells sorted from spleen or lymph node cells, collected before intestinal transplant. The source of these receptors is a human donor who received an intestinal transplant. Each CDR3 is given with its conserved first and last residue. D genes are given only for firm matches. Some rows mark clone size as missing; the rest say once, few, many or name a class of expanded clone.

v_call,d_call,clone_size,j_call,cdr3_aa,cdr3_nt
TRBV4-1,TRBD1,.,TRBJ2-7,CASSQAPGTGPYEQYF,TGCGCCAGCAGCCAGGCTCCCGGGACAGGTCCCTACGAGCAGTACTTC
TRBV27,.,.,TRBJ1-1,CASTQFWEGNTEAFF,TGTGCCAGCACCCAATTCTGGGAGGGGAACACTGAAGCTTTCTTT
TRBV1,.,.,TRBJ2-3,CTSQDRGRTDTQYF,TGCACCAGCCAGGACAGGGGGCGTACAGATACGCAGTATTTT
TRBV4-3,TRBD1,.,TRBJ1-2,CASSQGRGLSYGYTF,TGCGCCAGCAGCCAAGGCAGGGGGTTAAGCTATGGCTACACCTTC
TRBV19,.,.,TRBJ2-7,CASSIMEGERHEQYF,TGTGCCAGTAGTATTATGGAGGGAGAGAGGCACGAGCAGTACTTC
TRBV10-3,.,.,TRBJ1-2,CATSLGSDSLNYGYTF,TGTGCCACAAGCCTGGGATCGGACAGCTTGAACTATGGCTACACCTTC
TRBV5-6,TRBD1,few,TRBJ1-1,CASSLGTGSTEAFF,TGTGCCAGCAGCTTGGGGACAGGGAGTACTGAAGCTTTCTTT
TRBV7-9,TRBD1,few,TRBJ2-7,CASSLRDRPYEQYF,TGTGCCAGCAGCCTTCGGGACAGACCCTACGAGCAGTACTTC
TRBV9,TRBD1,.,TRBJ1-4,CASSAGQGEKLFF,TGTGCCAGCAGCGCGGGACAGGGGGAAAAACTGTTTTTT
TRBV27,TRBD1,.,TRBJ1-2,CASKGGPGTVYGYTF,TGTGCCAGCAAGGGCGGACCGGGGACAGTTTATGGCTACACCTTC
TRBV4-3,.,once,TRBJ1-2,CASSQDPQGTYGYTF,TGCGCCAGCAGCCAGGACCCCCAGGGGACCTATGGCTACACCTTC
TRBV21-1,.,.,TRBJ2-3,CASSKGGTVRTDTQYF,TGTGCCAGCAGCAAAGGTGGGACAGTGCGCACAGATACGCAGTATTTT
TRBV7-9,TRBD2,.,TRBJ2-1,CASRLSGGVGEQFF,TGTGCCAGCAGGCTTAGCGGGGGGGTAGGGGAGCAGTTCTTC
TRBV9,.,.,TRBJ2-7,CASSGAFTGSIYEQYF,TGTGCCAGCAGCGGCGCGTTCACAGGGTCTATCTACGAGCAGTACTTC
TRBV7-9,.,.,TRBJ2-7,CASSFPQGAYEQYF,TGTGCCAGCAGCTTCCCACAGGGCGCCTACGAGCAGTACTTC
TRBV27,.,few,TRBJ2-7,CASSLATDSYEQYF,TGTGCCAGCAGTTTAGCCACAGACTCCTACGAGCAGTACTTC
TRBV11-3,TRBD1,.,TRBJ1-2,CASSAGGDSFNYGYTF,TGTGCCAGCAGCGCGGGTGGGGACAGTTTTAACTATGGCTACACCTTC
TRBV4-1,.,.,TRBJ1-2,CASSQLGQGYTF,TGCGCCAGCAGCCAACTTGGACAGGGCTACACCTTC
TRBV10-3,TRBD1,.,TRBJ2-1,CAISVQGALYNEQFF,TGTGCCATCAGTGTTCAGGGGGCCCTATACAATGAGCAGTTCTTC
TRBV6-1,TRBD1,once,TRBJ2-7,CASSRLTGTGDEQYF,TGTGCCAGCAGCAGATTGACCGGGACAGGGGACGAGCAGTACTTC
TRBV6-5,TRBD1,.,TRBJ1-2,CASSADRARYGYTF,TGTGCCAGCAGTGCGGACAGGGCCCGCTATGGCTACACCTTC
TRBV27,TRBD1,once,TRBJ1-1,CASSLPGGTEAFF,TGTGCCAGCAGTTTGCCAGGGGGCACTGAAGCTTTCTTT
TRBV4-1,TRBD2,.,TRBJ2-1,CASSQDWLAGAIGDEQFF,TGCGCCAGCAGCCAAGATTGGCTAGCGGGGGCCATTGGGGATGAGCAGTTCTTC
TRBV5-6,.,.,TRBJ2-7,CASSLPGAYEQYF,TGTGCCAGCAGCTTGCCAGGTGCTTACGAGCAGTACTTC
TRBV15,TRBD1,.,TRBJ1-2,CATSSDREGGYGYTF,TGTGCCACCAGCAGTGACAGGGAAGGCGGCTATGGCTACACCTTC
TRBV4-3,.,.,TRBJ2-3,CASSQDRWAGLADTQYF,TGCGCCAGCAGCCAAGATCGATGGGCAGGGCTCGCAGATACGCAGTATTTT
TRBV4-3,.,.,TRBJ2-3,CASSQDSGYTPDTQYF,TGCGCCAGCAGCCAAGACAGCGGGTATACACCAGATACGCAGTATTTT
TRBV5-1,.,.,TRBJ2-7,CASSLAGLSYEQYF,TGCGCCAGCAGCTTGGCCGGTCTTTCCTACGAGCAGTACTTC
TRBV7-9,TRBD1,.,TRBJ2-1,CASSGGQGRDEQFF,TGTGCCAGCAGCGGCGGACAGGGGAGGGATGAGCAGTTCTTC
TRBV7-9,.,.,TRBJ1-2,CASSLTQTHTNYGYTF,TGTGCCAGCAGCTTGACCCAGACACATACTAACTATGGCTACACCTTC
TRBV27,.,.,TRBJ1-2,CASSLSSTDGYTF,TGTGCCAGCAGTTTATCGAGTACAGATGGCTACACCTTC
TRBV4-3,.,.,TRBJ2-7,CASSQDSGGSVSYEQYF,TGCGCCAGCAGCCAAGATAGCGGCGGGTCGGTCTCCTACGAGCAGTACTTC
TRBV5-6,TRBD1,.,TRBJ2-1,CASRFGTGFSNEQFF,TGTGCCAGCAGGTTCGGGACAGGGTTTTCCAATGAGCAGTTCTTC
TRBV1,.,.,TRBJ1-1,CTSSPTGGAGTEAFF,TGCACCAGCAGCCCCACAGGGGGCGCGGGCACTGAAGCTTTCTTT
TRBV15,TRBD1,.,TRBJ1-4,CATSSRTGGVATNEKLFF,TGTGCCACCAGCAGCCGGACAGGGGGCGTTGCAACTAATGAAAAACTGTTTTTT
TRBV7-9,.,.,TRBJ1-3,CASRSPIEAGNTIYF,TGTGCCAGCAGATCACCTATAGAGGCTGGAAACACCATATATTTT
TRBV7-2,.,.,TRBJ1-1,CASSPERLLNTEAFF,TGTGCCAGCAGCCCAGAGCGACTTTTGAACACTGAAGCTTTCTTT
TRBV27,.,.,TRBJ2-3,CASSLRSRGGGTQYF,TGTGCCAGCAGTTTACGGAGCCGGGGAGGAGGTACGCAGTATTTT
TRBV7-9,.,once,TRBJ2-2,CASSDDRPGTGELFF,TGTGCCAGCAGCGACGACAGGCCAGGGACCGGGGAGCTGTTTTTT
TRBV11-3,TRBD2,.,TRBJ2-1,CASSLDLPTSGAGGQFF,TGTGCCAGCAGCTTAGATCTTCCCACTAGCGGGGCCGGTGGGCAGTTCTTC
TRBV19,.,.,TRBJ1-1,CASSSVEVGLMTEAFF,TGTGCCAGTAGTTCCGTAGAAGTGGGGCTAATGACTGAAGCTTTCTTT
TRBV19,.,.,TRBJ2-7,CASSITGRTAFYEQYF,TGTGCCAGTAGTATAACAGGCAGAACCGCTTTCTACGAGCAGTACTTC
TRBV30,TRBD1,.,TRBJ1-1,CAWRFTGGITEAFF,TGTGCCTGGAGATTTACAGGGGGTATTACTGAAGCTTTCTTT
TRBV10-3,TRBD1,.,TRBJ1-2,CAISLRDRPNYGYTF,TGTGCCATCAGTCTCCGGGACAGGCCGAACTATGGCTACACCTTC
TRBV27,TRBD1,.,TRBJ1-1,CASSLQGGGTEAFF,TGTGCCAGCAGTTTACAAGGGGGCGGCACTGAAGCTTTCTTT
TRBV4-3,.,.,TRBJ2-7,CASSQDHGGYEQYF,TGCGCCAGCAGCCAAGATCATGGCGGGTACGAGCAGTACTTC
TRBV9,.,.,TRBJ2-2,CATQGHSTGELFF,TGTGCCACCCAGGGGCACAGTACCGGGGAGCTGTTTTTT
TRBV4-3,TRBD1,.,TRBJ1-4,CASSQDSGTDEKLFF,TGCGCCAGCAGCCAAGATTCGGGGACAGATGAAAAACTGTTTTTT
TRBV13,TRBD1,.,TRBJ1-3,CASRQGRNTIYF,TGTGCCAGCAGACAGGGGCGGAACACCATATATTTT
TRBV19,.,.,TRBJ1-2,CASSIGSGTPYGYTF,TGTGCCAGTAGTATAGGGTCGGGAACACCCTATGGCTACACCTTC
TRBV21-1,.,.,TRBJ1-3,CASSKSRHPGGNTIYF,TGTGCCAGCAGCAAAAGTCGACACCCCGGCGGAAACACCATATATTTT
TRBV27,TRBD1,.,TRBJ2-7,CATKTGGYEQYF,TGTGCCACCAAAACAGGGGGCTACGAGCAGTACTTC
TRBV5-6,TRBD1,.,TRBJ1-6,CASSPGTANSPLHF,TGTGCCAGCAGCCCCGGGACAGCTAATTCACCCCTCCACTTT
TRBV7-9,.,.,TRBJ2-2,CASSGPGYSTGELFF,TGTGCCAGCAGCGGCCCAGGGTATTCAACCGGGGAGCTGTTTTTT
TRBV12-5,TRBD2,.,TRBJ2-1,CASGLSLAGGNEQFF,TGTGCTAGTGGTTTAAGTCTAGCGGGAGGGAATGAGCAGTTCTTC
TRBV6-6,.,.,TRBJ1-1,CASSSLSQGRAEAFF,TGTGCCAGCAGTTCCCTCTCCCAGGGGAGAGCTGAAGCTTTCTTT
TRBV5-1,.,.,TRBJ1-1,CASGSNTEAFF,TGCGCCAGTGGGAGTAACACTGAAGCTTTCTTT
TRBV19,.,once,TRBJ1-6,CASSMGDSYNSPLHF,TGTGCCAGTAGTATGGGAGATTCCTATAATTCACCCCTCCACTTT
TRBV4-3,.,.,TRBJ1-4,CASSQDWGENEKLFF,TGCGCCAGCAGCCAAGATTGGGGGGAGAATGAAAAACTGTTTTTT
TRBV30,.,.,TRBJ1-4,CAWSNGEGLFF,TGTGCCTGGAGTAACGGGGAGGGACTGTTTTTT